The 23 T cell receptor beta chains listed next were all sequenced from one sample in a study of T cell changes during pregnancy in multiple sclerosis. Repertoires were generated with immunoSEQ multiplex PCR, while TCRdb's copy carries only in-frame clones and drops some. In the table there are about 68,000 clones, about 92% of which are singletons. The input for sequencing was peripheral blood, taken in the second trimester of pregnancy. The receptors come from a female donor in good health, enrolled as a control in a pregnancy study.

This chain links TRBV10-1 with TRBJ2-1; TRBD2 is a possible D gene (6 bases). V was shortened by 8 bases and J by 4 bases, with 18 bases between the two germline ends. The CDR3 runs to 15 residues. Germline-derived CDR1 and CDR2 are WNHNN and SYGVQD (reference sequence). The CDR3 loop reads CASPPRLANYNEQFF. In DNA form, the CDR3 reads TGCGCCAGCCCTCCACGGCTAGCGAATTACAATGAGCAGTTCTTC.

The chain is built from TRBV7-8 and TRBJ2-3; tentatively, D is TRBD1 (6 bases). Trimming took 1 base from V and 2 from J, leaving 10 bases between them. CDR1 is SGHVS, CDR2 FQNEAQ, per germline. This CDR3 contains 15 residues. The CDR3 spells CASSLGDTVTDTQYF. DNA for the CDR3: TGTGCCAGCAGCTTAGGGGACACCGTCACAGATACGCAGTATTTT.

The chain carries TRBV18 and TRBJ1-5, with 8 nucleotides matching TRBD1. The CDR3 is made up of 14 amino acids. Germline CDR1 KGHSH, CDR2 LQKENI. The ends lost 2 bases at V and 10 bases at J; junction bases unmatched: 7. The CDR3 coding sequence is TGTGCCAGCTCACCATCCTTTGGACAGGGCCCCCAGCATTTT. Its protein is CASSPSFGQGPQHF.

V usage is TRBV25-1 and J usage is TRBJ1-6, with D possibly matching TRBD1 (6 bases). V was clipped by 1 base and J by 6 bases, with 19 bases between them. CDR3 length: 18 residues. Germline CDR1 is MGHDK and CDR2 is SYGVNS. Written as DNA, the CDR3 is TGTGCCAGCAGTGAATTTCTCTCAGGGGCCGACTTTAATTCACCCCTCCACTTT. Translated, it gives CASSEFLSGADFNSPLHF. Together with reference TRBV25-1 and TRBJ1-6, the CDR3 gives the full variable domain: EADIYQTPRYLVIGTGKKITLECSQTMGHDKMYWYQQDPGMELHLIHYSYGVNSTEKGDLSSESTVSRIRTEHFPLTLESARPSHTSQYLCASSEFLSGADFNSPLHFGNGTRLTVT.

V is TRBV2 and J is TRBJ2-5; 8 positions agree with TRBD1. The CDR3 totals 16 residues. V lost 4 bases to trimming and J lost 9 bases; unmatched junction nucleotides: 16. Germline CDR1 SNHLY, CDR2 FYNNEI. The CDR3 protein is CASSGGTGPLAEAQYF. CDR3 sequence (DNA): TGTGCCAGCAGTGGGGGGACAGGCCCTTTAGCGGAGGCCCAGTACTTC.

The genes are TRBV15 and TRBJ2-1; D is possibly TRBD2 (5 bases). The CDR3 runs 14 residues. The germline V gene has CDR1 LNHNV and CDR2 YYDKDF (reference sequence). Trimming cost V 7 bases and J 4 bases, with 14 bases left between them. The DNA of the CDR3 is TGTGCCACCAAAGGCGGGTCGAATTACAATGAGCAGTTCTTC. Translating gives CATKGGSNYNEQFF.

The V call is TRBV6-1, the J call TRBJ1-3, with a possible D match to TRBD1 (5 bases). CDR3 length: 14 residues. CDR1 and CDR2 (germline): MNHNS, SASEGT. Between the trimmed V and J ends, which lost 1 base and 8 bases, there was a span of 12 bases. CDR3 in amino acids: CASSEGWGADTIYF. The CDR3 DNA reads TGTGCCAGCAGTGAAGGGTGGGGCGCGGACACCATATATTTT.

The rearrangement joins TRBV4-3 to TRBJ2-3; D is unresolved. The CDR3 runs 13 residues. V shed 0 bases and J shed 5 bases, with 6 bases lying between them. Germline CDR1 reads LGHNA; CDR2 reads YSLEER. Written as DNA, the CDR3 is TGCGCCAGCAGCCAAGACTTCCTAGATACGCAGTATTTT. Amino acids: CASSQDFLDTQYF.

V gene TRBV5-1 combines with J gene TRBJ2-1; 7 bases match TRBD1. This CDR3 region has 15 residues. The V segment lost 0 bases and the J segment 3 bases; nucleotides outside the gene matches: 3. From germline, CDR1 is SGHRS and CDR2 YFSETQ. CDR3 nucleotides: TGCGCCAGCAGCTTGGCCGGGACAGACTACAATGAGCAGTTCTTC. Its translation: CASSLAGTDYNEQFF. Supplemented by reference TRBV5-1 and TRBJ2-1, the full variable domain reads KAGVTQTPRYLIKTRGQQVTLSCSPISGHRSVSWYQQTPGQGLQFLFEYFSETQRNKGNFPGRFSGRQFSNSRSEMNVSTLELGDSALYLCASSLAGTDYNEQFFGPGTRLTVL.

The CDR3 sequence is CASSLGASGQGSNQPQHF. The CDR3, as DNA: TGTGCCAGCAGTTTGGGGGCCTCAGGACAGGGTAGCAATCAGCCCCAGCATTTT. This rearrangement joins TRBV28 to TRBJ1-5; 8 bases align to TRBD1. The germline V gene has CDR1 MDHEN and CDR2 SYDVKM. This CDR3 comprises 18 residues. Trimming at V came to 3 bases and at J to 0 bases, leaving 10 bases not matched to a gene.

V and J are TRBV30 and TRBJ2-7; 16 nucleotides agree with TRBD2. Germline CDR1 reads GTSNPN; CDR2 reads SVGIG (reference sequence). J was trimmed by 4 bases and V by 4 bases; bases with no gene match: 10. There are 17 residues in the CDR3. This chain's CDR3 is CAWITGTSGRARYEQYF. CDR3 bases: TGTGCCTGGATTACCGGGACTAGCGGGAGGGCCCGATACGAGCAGTACTTC.

The chain joins TRBV28 to TRBJ1-1, with D hard to call. Germline-derived CDR1 and CDR2 are MDHEN and SYDVKM. The CDR3 is made up of 14 amino acids. Trimming pared 5 bases from V and 12 bases from J, leaving 22 bases between. The CDR3 protein is CASSPTPVRVQTFF. The CDR3 region has the DNA TGTGCCAGCAGTCCTACTCCGGTGAGGGTGCAAACTTTCTTT.

V and J are TRBV7-3 and TRBJ2-2; 8 nucleotides match TRBD1. The CDR3 totals 17 residues. Germline V gene lookup returns CDR1 SGHTA and CDR2 FQGTGA. Losses at the gene ends were 5 bases for V and 6 bases for J; bases not matched to a gene: 14. CDR3 DNA: TGTGCCAGCAGCAGGCCCGGGACAGGCTCCGGCCCCGGGGAGCTGTTTTTT. Protein product: CASSRPGTGSGPGELFF.

V gene TRBV5-6 combines with J gene TRBJ2-3, with a tentative D call TRBD2 (6 bases). The CDR3 sequence is 15 residues long. The V gene lost 5 bases and the J gene lost 0 bases, with 13 bases spanning the gap. Germline V gene data show CDR1 as SGHDT and CDR2 as YYEEEE. The CDR3 DNA reads as TGTGCCAGCAGTCGTAGCGGAACTAGCACAGATACGCAGTATTTT. This encodes CASSRSGTSTDTQYF.

The gene calls are TRBV4-3 and TRBJ2-7, with 9 nucleotides matching TRBD1. Germline CDR1 LGHNA, CDR2 YSLEER. This CDR3 spans 17 amino acids. Unmatched junction bases numbered 14, after V lost 4 bases and J lost 4 bases. This chain's CDR3 is CASSLAPGTGHEYEQYF. CDR3 coding DNA: TGCGCCAGCAGCCTCGCCCCCGGGACAGGGCATGAATACGAGCAGTACTTC.

The V and J genes are TRBV6-5 and TRBJ2-3; TRBD2 matches at 8 bases. The germline CDR1 and CDR2 sequences are MNHEY and SVGAGI. This CDR3 is 16 amino acids long. J lost 5 bases, V lost 4 bases, and 11 bases had no gene match. In nucleotides, the CDR3 is TGTGCCAGCAGTTCCCCCAGGGATAGCGGGGAAGATACGCAGTATTTT. It is translated as CASSSPRDSGEDTQYF.

This rearrangement joins TRBV7-9 to TRBJ1-1; no reliable D call. Trimming left V 1 base short and J 3 bases short, with 15 bases between. This CDR3 is built from 16 residues. The V gene's germline CDR1 is SEHNR and CDR2 FQNEAQ (reference sequence). CDR3 sequence reads: CASSLGRGGKYTEAFF. CDR3 DNA: TGTGCCAGCAGCTTAGGGCGGGGAGGGAAGTACACTGAAGCTTTCTTT.

V is TRBV7-9 and J is TRBJ1-2, with 9 bases that match TRBD1. Germline V gives CDR1 SEHNR, CDR2 FQNEAQ (reference sequence). The CDR3 sequence is 17 residues long. V dropped 2 bases and J dropped 3; count of bases not matched to a gene: 10. The DNA of the CDR3 is TGTGCCAGCAGCTTACCGGGACAGGGTTTGAGGGACTATGGCTACACCTTC. Amino acids: CASSLPGQGLRDYGYTF.

The rearrangement links TRBV4-1 to TRBJ1-2; 7 nucleotides agree with TRBD1. There are 15 residues in the CDR3. With V trimmed by 3 bases and J by 2 bases, 6 bases remained unmatched. The V gene's germline CDR1 is MGHRA and CDR2 YSYEKL. Here the CDR3 DNA reads TGCGCCAGCAGCCACGCTCCGGGACAGAACTATGGCTACACCTTC. Translated: CASSHAPGQNYGYTF.

This clone was picked up many times. This chain links TRBV6-1 with TRBJ2-3; 9 bases are shared with TRBD1. The CDR3 is made up of 14 amino acids. CDR1 is MNHNS, CDR2 SASEGT, per germline. V was clipped by 1 base and J by 4 bases; unmatched bases: 0. The CDR3 loop reads CASSEGQGADTQYF. In nucleotides, the CDR3 is TGTGCCAGCAGTGAAGGACAGGGGGCAGATACGCAGTATTTT.

CDR3 DNA: TGTGCCATCGGGGATGGAGCGCCCCTCCACTTT. Its protein product is CAIGDGAPLHF. The chain uses TRBV19 and TRBJ1-6; D not certain. The germline V and J ends were trimmed by 10 bases and 13 bases, with 14 bases remaining between them. CDR1 is LNHDA, CDR2 SQIVND, per germline (reference sequence). This CDR3 region has 11 residues.

The chain links TRBV6-5 to TRBJ2-5; D is uncertain. CDR3 length: 15 residues. The germline V gene encodes CDR1 MNHEY and CDR2 SVGAGI. V gave up 2 bases and J gave up 2 bases, with 12 bases separating them. The DNA of the CDR3 is TGTGCCAGCAGTTACCATATCTCGGAGCAAGAGACCCAGTACTTC. Its protein product is CASSYHISEQETQYF.

The chain carries TRBV10-2 and TRBJ2-5; no firm D call. This CDR3 comprises 12 residues. Germline lookup yields CDR1 WSHSY and CDR2 SAAADI. The V and J ends lost 4 bases and 1 base respectively, with 4 bases between them. The CDR3 nucleotides are TGCGCCAGCAGTGGCGGCCAAGAGACCCAGTACTTC. It encodes CASSGGQETQYF.